What follows are 23 T cell receptor beta chains derived from one specimen sequenced in a study of vaccination and CD4 T cells after COVID-19. These TCRs are of unknown antigen specificity. The study sequenced cultured CD4+ T cell DNA using the Oncomine TCR Beta short-read assay. One entry per CDR3 protein, called by TCRdb with MiXCR from the PCR reads. The sample lists more than 10,000 distinct CDR3 sequences, less than 70% seen once, with 12% in the top ten. Indicated treatment: approximately 9-day PBMC culture with coronavirus spike peptide pools or control peptides (ViraFEST assay). Source material: CD4+ T cells from blood, cultured in vitro. All receptors derive from a human donor who had recovered from COVID-19.

The chain has TRBV7-9 and TRBJ2-2, with D uncertain. The length of the CDR3 is 14 residues. Germline CDR1 and CDR2: SEHNR and FQNEAQ (reference sequence). V was cut by 11 bases and J by 4 bases, with 17 bases left in between. The CDR3 DNA is TGTGCCCCTTTATGGAGCTCGAGCACCGGGGAGCTGTTTTTT. It is translated as CAPLWSSSTGELFF.

The V call is TRBV5-1, the J call TRBJ2-2; D call uncertain. Germline V gene lookup returns CDR1 SGHRS and CDR2 YFSETQ. V was cut by 3 bases and J by 0 bases, with 6 bases left in between. This CDR3 has 14 amino acids. The CDR3 region is CASSSDTNTGELFF. The CDR3 nucleotides read TGCGCCAGCAGCTCTGACACGAACACCGGGGAGCTGTTTTTT.

V usage is TRBV2 and J usage is TRBJ2-7, with 7 bases that match TRBD1. V trimming: 1 base; J trimming: 12 bases; junction bases outside the gene matches: 15. In germline, CDR1 is SNHLY, CDR2 FYNNEI. The CDR3 is 15 amino acids. Here the CDR3 reads CASSEGLGQLSKGYF. The CDR3 DNA is TGTGCCAGCAGTGAAGGTTTGGGACAGTTAAGTAAGGGGTACTTC.

This clonotype came up a few times. The J gene is TRBJ2-3, the V gene TRBV15, with D possibly matching TRBD1 (6 bases). The CDR3 extends over 17 amino acids. Germline loops: CDR1 LNHNV, CDR2 YYDKDF (reference sequence). V shed 0 bases and J shed 5 bases, with 18 bases lying between them. CDR3 nucleotides: TGTGCCACCAGCAGAGATCGGATGCAGGGGAGTGGAGATACGCAGTATTTT. Its translation: CATSRDRMQGSGDTQYF.

With respect to this clonotype: One end of the junction varies from germline; a read error may be responsible. The gene calls are TRBV7-8 and TRBJ1-5; D is perhaps TRBD1 (6 bases). The CDR3 loop spans 16 amino acids. CDR1 is SGHVS and CDR2 is FQNEAQ in the germline V gene. The CDR3 region has the DNA TGTGCCAGCAGTTTAGGACAGTCTTATAGCAATCAGCCCCAGCATTTT. Translation gives CASSLGQSYSNQPQHF.

This clonotype was counted between two and nine times. CDR3 in amino acids: CASSYRDGYNSPLHF. The CDR3 nucleotides are TGTGCCAGCAGTTATCGGGACGGATATAATTCACCCCTCCACTTT. V and J are TRBV27 and TRBJ1-6, with D possibly TRBD1 on 5 matching bases. The germline V gene encodes CDR1 MNHEY and CDR2 SMNVEV (reference sequence). V gave up 4 bases and J gave up 4 bases, with 11 bases separating them. The CDR3 loop spans 15 amino acids.

The chain has TRBV20-1 and TRBJ2-2, with 14 bases aligning to TRBD2. With 4 bases clipped from V and 4 bases from J, the junction kept 8 bases outside the gene matches. Germline-derived CDR1 and CDR2 are DFQATT and SNEGSKA (reference sequence). This CDR3 region has 17 residues. CDR3 bases: TGCAGTGCTATAAGGACTAGCGGGAGGTCTGGCACCGGGGAGCTGTTTTTT. This sequence encodes CSAIRTSGRSGTGELFF.

This rearrangement joins TRBV7-2 to TRBJ1-1, with D tentatively TRBD1 (6 bases). The V gene lost 5 bases and the J gene lost 1 base, with 14 bases spanning the gap. Germline CDR1 reads SGHTA; CDR2 reads FQGNSA. The CDR3 runs to 15 residues. DNA of the CDR3: TGTGCCAGCAGCCCAAAGCTGGGGGCGAACACTGAAGCTTTCTTT. It specifies CASSPKLGANTEAFF.

This clonotype rates as medium-sized. The CDR3 sequence: CASIPGGSNYGYTF. The CDR3 nucleotides are TGTGCCAGCATCCCCGGCGGATCTAACTATGGCTACACCTTC. The chain is built from TRBV7-2 and TRBJ1-2; D ambiguous. CDR3 length: 14 residues. The V gene lost 7 bases and the J gene lost 0 bases, with 12 bases spanning the gap. The germline V gene has CDR1 SGHTA and CDR2 FQGNSA.

This chain uses TRBV6-5 with TRBJ1-2; D remains ambiguous. Germline V gene lookup returns CDR1 MNHEY and CDR2 SVGAGI. Trimming took 2 bases from V and 0 from J, leaving 4 bases between them. This CDR3 has 13 residues. CDR3 sequence: CASSYTANYGYTF. In DNA, the CDR3 is TGTGCCAGCAGTTACACAGCTAACTATGGCTACACCTTC.

The V call is TRBV2, the J call TRBJ1-6, with a tentative D call TRBD1 (5 bases). Looked up from germline, CDR1 is SNHLY and CDR2 is FYNNEI. This CDR3 contains 15 residues. V dropped 5 bases and J dropped 6 bases, with 14 bases sitting between them. In DNA form, the CDR3 reads TGTGCCAGCAGTACGCCGCGGGGGGTTAATTCACCCCTCCACTTT. Encoded protein: CASSTPRGVNSPLHF.

This clonotype was detected once. The J gene is TRBJ2-1, the V gene TRBV5-1, with 12 bases identical to TRBD2. This CDR3 has 15 amino acids. V lost 4 bases, J lost 4 bases, and 3 bases stayed unmatched. From germline, CDR1 is SGHRS and CDR2 YFSETQ. The CDR3 is CASSPSGRGYNEQFF. The DNA for the CDR3 is TGCGCCAGCAGCCCTAGCGGGAGGGGTTACAATGAGCAGTTCTTC. Full variable domain (missing parts from reference TRBV5-1 and TRBJ2-1): KAGVTQTPRYLIKTRGQQVTLSCSPISGHRSVSWYQQTPGQGLQFLFEYFSETQRNKGNFPGRFSGRQFSNSRSEMNVSTLELGDSALYLCASSPSGRGYNEQFFGPGTRLTVL.

This rearrangement joins TRBV6-1 to TRBJ2-7; a weak D match, TRBD1 (6 bases). Trimming took off 5 bases at V and 4 bases at J, with 18 bases between the two ends. There are 15 residues in the CDR3. CDR1 MNHNS and CDR2 SASEGT come from the germline V gene. CDR3 bases: TGTGCCAGCAGTACCGGCATGGGGACATCATACGAGCAGTACTTC. Protein: CASSTGMGTSYEQYF.

The rearrangement uses TRBV27 and TRBJ2-4, with a possible D match to TRBD1 (6 bases). Between the trimmed V and J ends, which lost 3 bases and 5 bases, there was a span of 23 bases. The CDR3 has 18 amino acids. In germline, CDR1 is MNHEY, CDR2 SMNVEV (reference sequence). CDR3 coding DNA: TGTGCCAGCAGTTTTTACAACAGGGAACAGGGTTCGGAAAACATTCAGTACTTC. It specifies CASSFYNREQGSENIQYF.

The chain joins TRBV6-2 or TRBV6-3 to TRBJ2-3; D possibly corresponds to TRBD2 (6 bases). CDR3 size: 15 residues. V was shortened by 6 bases and J by 0 bases, with 13 bases between the two germline ends. CDR1 is MNHEY and CDR2 is SVGEGT in the germline V gene. DNA for the CDR3: TGTGCCAGCAGAAACGGAGGGCCTAGCACAGATACGCAGTATTTT. Protein sequence: CASRNGGPSTDTQYF.

The chain is built from TRBV27 and TRBJ2-7, with D tentatively TRBD2 (6 bases). The V end was cut by 4 bases, the J end by 2 bases, with 15 bases between. Germline V gene sequence: CDR1 MNHEY, CDR2 SMNVEV (reference sequence). The CDR3 extends over 15 amino acids. The CDR3 loop reads CASSSPGLFTYEQYF. In DNA form, the CDR3 reads TGTGCCAGCAGTTCCCCGGGACTCTTCACCTACGAGCAGTACTTC.

This clonotype was recorded once. This chain connects TRBV6-4 to TRBJ2-7; 10 nucleotides match TRBD2. The germline CDR1 and CDR2 sequences are MRHNA and SNTAGT. Germline trimming cut 2 bases from V and 4 bases from J; bases unmatched to any gene: 11. The CDR3 sequence is 17 residues long. The CDR3 reads CASSDTALAGVVYEQYF. The CDR3 bases are TGTGCCAGCAGTGACACAGCTCTAGCGGGAGTGGTGTACGAGCAGTACTTC.

The rearrangement joins TRBV19 to TRBJ2-1; 12 nucleotides agree with TRBD2. Germline CDR1 LNHDA, CDR2 SQIVND (reference sequence). This CDR3 is 15 amino acids long. Losses at the gene ends were 2 bases for V and 9 bases for J; bases not matched to a gene: 5. CDR3 DNA sequence: TGTGCCAGTAGTATATCGGTACTAGCGGGAGGTGAGCAGTTCTTC. Its protein product is CASSISVLAGGEQFF.

The chain joins TRBV10-1 to TRBJ2-5; TRBD1 agrees at 8 bases. In germline, CDR1 is WNHNN, CDR2 SYGVQD (reference sequence). The CDR3 spans 14 residues. The ends lost 3 bases at V and 2 bases at J; junction bases unmatched: 2. The CDR3 DNA reads as TGCGCCAGCAGTGATCGGACAGGGCAAGAGACCCAGTACTTC. As protein: CASSDRTGQETQYF.

This clonotype was found a few times. The chain carries TRBV7-2 and TRBJ1-1; a weak D match, TRBD1 (6 bases). The CDR3 has 14 amino acids. Germline lookup yields CDR1 SGHTA and CDR2 FQGNSA. V dropped 10 bases and J dropped 1 base, with 16 bases sitting between them. DNA of the CDR3: TGTGCCACACTTATTGACAGGCAGAACACTGAAGCTTTCTTT. Translated: CATLIDRQNTEAFF.

The chain has TRBV20-1 and TRBJ1-4, with D perhaps TRBD1 (5 bases). The CDR3 spans 15 residues. Germline values: CDR1 DFQATT, CDR2 SNEGSKA (reference sequence). Trimming shortened V by 4 bases and J by 4 bases, and 16 bases separated the two germline ends. This CDR3 is CSATSPRDGNEKLFF. The CDR3 region has the DNA TGCAGTGCTACCAGTCCCCGGGACGGTAATGAAAAACTGTTTTTT.

The chain carries TRBV20-1 and TRBJ2-7; TRBD2 matches 13 bases. J gave up 3 bases and V 5 bases, and 10 bases lay outside the gene matches. This CDR3 contains 16 residues. Germline-derived CDR1 and CDR2 are DFQATT and SNEGSKA (reference sequence). This CDR3 is CSAAPTSGRGGYEQYF. As DNA, the CDR3 is TGCAGTGCTGCCCCCACTAGCGGGAGGGGGGGCTACGAGCAGTACTTC.

Comment on this clonotype: A junction end diverges from the germline sequence, so it may reflect a read error. The genes are TRBV19 and TRBJ2-2; 9 bases fit TRBD2. This CDR3 has 14 amino acids. The V gene's germline CDR1 is LNHDA and CDR2 SQIVND (reference sequence). CDR3 amino acids: CTSASGINTGELFF. As DNA, the CDR3 is TGCACCTCGGCTAGCGGGATTAACACCGGGGAGCTGTTTTTT.